There are many counts of the clone carrying this TCR beta chain. Germline assignment: CDR1 MNHNS and CDR2 SASEGT. Deletions cut 5 bases from V and 4 bases from J, with 18 bases between. The CDR3 contains 16 residues. The data were obtained in a study of T cells in Graves' hyperthyroidism and ophthalmopathy. Together with thyroid ultrasound, orbital computed tomography, serum thyroxine and TRAb, clinical symptoms were used for diagnoses. TCR beta CDR3 regions were amplified from RNA transcripts. The study used the HTBI primer set for a first-round RT-PCR of the TCR CDR3. MiXCR was run by TCRdb on the multiplex PCR reads, yielding one entry per CDR3 protein. Of about half a million distinct CDR3 sequences listed, just under 20% are singletons.

The sample consisted of blood. This receptor was obtained from a man between 35 and 55 years old with Graves' ophthalmopathy. The gene calls are TRBV6-1 and TRBJ2-1; tentative D call: TRBD2 (5 bases). CDR3 bases: TGTGCCAGCAGTCCCCTGATGGGCGGGCCATACAATGAGCAGTTCTTC. It specifies CASSPLMGGPYNEQFF.